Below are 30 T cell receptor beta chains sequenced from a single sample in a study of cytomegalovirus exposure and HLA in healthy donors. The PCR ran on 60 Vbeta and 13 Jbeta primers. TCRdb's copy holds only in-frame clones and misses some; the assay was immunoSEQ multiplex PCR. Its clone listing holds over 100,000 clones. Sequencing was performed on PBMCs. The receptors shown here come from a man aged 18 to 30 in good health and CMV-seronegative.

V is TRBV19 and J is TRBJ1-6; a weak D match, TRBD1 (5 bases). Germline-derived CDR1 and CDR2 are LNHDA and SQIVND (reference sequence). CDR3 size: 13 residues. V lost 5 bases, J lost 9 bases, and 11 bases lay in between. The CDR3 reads CASSLPRVSPLHF. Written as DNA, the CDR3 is TGTGCCAGTAGTCTACCCAGGGTTTCACCCCTCCACTTT.

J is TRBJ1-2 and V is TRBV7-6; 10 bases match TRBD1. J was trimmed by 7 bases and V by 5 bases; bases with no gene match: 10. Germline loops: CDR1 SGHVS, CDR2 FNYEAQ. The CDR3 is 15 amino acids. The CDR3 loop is CASSERQGALGGYTF. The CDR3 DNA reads TGTGCCAGCAGCGAAAGACAGGGGGCGCTTGGTGGCTACACCTTC.

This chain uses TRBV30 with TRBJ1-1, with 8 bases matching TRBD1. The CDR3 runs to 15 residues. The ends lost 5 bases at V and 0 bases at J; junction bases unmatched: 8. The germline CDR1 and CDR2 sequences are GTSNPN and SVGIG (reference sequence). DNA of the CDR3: TGTGCCTGGTCTGGCCTGGACAGGGTGAACACTGAAGCTTTCTTT. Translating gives CAWSGLDRVNTEAFF.

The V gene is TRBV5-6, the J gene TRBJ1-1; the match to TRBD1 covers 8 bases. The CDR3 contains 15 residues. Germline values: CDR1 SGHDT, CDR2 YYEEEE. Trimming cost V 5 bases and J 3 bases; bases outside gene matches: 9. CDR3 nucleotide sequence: TGTGCCAGCAGGCCGGGACAGGCGGGGTACACTGAAGCTTTCTTT. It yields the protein CASRPGQAGYTEAFF.

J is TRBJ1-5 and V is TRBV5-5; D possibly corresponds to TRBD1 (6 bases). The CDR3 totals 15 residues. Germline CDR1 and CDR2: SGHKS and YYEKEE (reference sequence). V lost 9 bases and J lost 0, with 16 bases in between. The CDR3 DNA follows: TGTGCCACCAGGCGGACAGCACTTAGCAATCAGCCCCAGCATTTT. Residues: CATRRTALSNQPQHF.

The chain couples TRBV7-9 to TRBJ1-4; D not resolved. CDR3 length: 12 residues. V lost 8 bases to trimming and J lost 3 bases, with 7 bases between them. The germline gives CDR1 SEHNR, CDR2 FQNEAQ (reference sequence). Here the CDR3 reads CASGSANEKLFF. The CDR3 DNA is TGTGCCAGCGGTTCGGCTAATGAAAAACTGTTTTTT.

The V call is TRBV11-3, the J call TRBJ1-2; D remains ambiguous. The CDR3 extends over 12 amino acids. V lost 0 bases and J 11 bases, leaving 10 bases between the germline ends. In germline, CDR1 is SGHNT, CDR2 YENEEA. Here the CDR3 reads CASSLEGGRYTF. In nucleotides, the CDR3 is TGTGCCAGCAGCTTAGAAGGAGGGAGGTACACCTTC.

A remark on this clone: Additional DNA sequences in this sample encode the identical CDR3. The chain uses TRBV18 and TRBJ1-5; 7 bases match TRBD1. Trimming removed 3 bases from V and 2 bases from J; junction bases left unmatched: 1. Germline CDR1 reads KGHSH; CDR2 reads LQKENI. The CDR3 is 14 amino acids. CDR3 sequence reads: CASSPGQGNQPQHF. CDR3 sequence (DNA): TGTGCCAGCTCACCTGGACAGGGCAATCAGCCCCAGCATTTT.

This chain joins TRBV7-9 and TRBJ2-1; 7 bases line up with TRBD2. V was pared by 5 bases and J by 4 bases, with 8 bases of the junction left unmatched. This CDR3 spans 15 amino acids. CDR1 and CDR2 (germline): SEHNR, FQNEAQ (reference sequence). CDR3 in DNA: TGTGCCAGCAGCCTTAAGCGGGGCGTATACAATGAGCAGTTCTTC. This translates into CASSLKRGVYNEQFF.

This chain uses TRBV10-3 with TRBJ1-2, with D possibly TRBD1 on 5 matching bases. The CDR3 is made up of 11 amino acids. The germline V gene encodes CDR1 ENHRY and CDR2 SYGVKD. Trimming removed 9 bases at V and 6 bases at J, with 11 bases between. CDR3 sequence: CAIGHSNGYTF. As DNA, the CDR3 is TGTGCCATTGGACATAGCAATGGCTACACCTTC.

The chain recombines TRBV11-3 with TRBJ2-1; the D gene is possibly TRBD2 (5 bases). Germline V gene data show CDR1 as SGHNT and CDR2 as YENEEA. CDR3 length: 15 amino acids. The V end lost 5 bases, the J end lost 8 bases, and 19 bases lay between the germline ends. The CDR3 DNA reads TGTGCCAGCAGCCCCCGGACTGTCCATCCCCATGAGCAGTTCTTC. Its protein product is CASSPRTVHPHEQFF.

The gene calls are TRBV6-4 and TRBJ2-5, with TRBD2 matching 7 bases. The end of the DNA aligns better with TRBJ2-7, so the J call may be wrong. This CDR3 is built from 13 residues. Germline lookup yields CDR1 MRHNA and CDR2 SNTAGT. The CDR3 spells CASSVGEGYEQYF. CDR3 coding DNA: TGTGCCAGCAGTGTGGGGGAGGGCTACGAGCAGTACTTC.

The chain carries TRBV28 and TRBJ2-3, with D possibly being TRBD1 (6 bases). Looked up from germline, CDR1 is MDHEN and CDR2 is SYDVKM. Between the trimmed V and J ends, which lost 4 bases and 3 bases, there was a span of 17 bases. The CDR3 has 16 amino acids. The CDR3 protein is CASSSTGAYSTDTQYF. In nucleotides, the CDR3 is TGTGCCAGCAGTTCGACAGGTGCCTATTCAACAGATACGCAGTATTTT.

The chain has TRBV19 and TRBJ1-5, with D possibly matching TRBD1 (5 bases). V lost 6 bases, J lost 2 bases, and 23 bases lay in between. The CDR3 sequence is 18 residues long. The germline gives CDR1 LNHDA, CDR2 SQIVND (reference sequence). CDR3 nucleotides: TGTGCCAGTAGCGTACGGACGGGGCCTGCGGGAGGCAATCAGCCCCAGCATTTT. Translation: CASSVRTGPAGGNQPQHF.

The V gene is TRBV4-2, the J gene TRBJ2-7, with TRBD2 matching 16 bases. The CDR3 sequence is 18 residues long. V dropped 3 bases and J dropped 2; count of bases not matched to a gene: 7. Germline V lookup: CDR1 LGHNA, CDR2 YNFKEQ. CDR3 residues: CASSHDAGTSGRAYEQYF. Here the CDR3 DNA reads TGTGCCAGCAGCCACGATGCCGGGACTAGCGGGAGGGCCTACGAGCAGTACTTC.

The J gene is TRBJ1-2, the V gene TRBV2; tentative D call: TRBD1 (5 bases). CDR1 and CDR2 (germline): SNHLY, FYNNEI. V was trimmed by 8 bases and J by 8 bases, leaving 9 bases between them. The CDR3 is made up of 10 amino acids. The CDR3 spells CASQGRGYTF. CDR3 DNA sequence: TGTGCCAGCCAGGGTAGAGGCTACACCTTC.

The CDR3 region is CASSRPGVQGNEQFF. The CDR3 nucleotides are TGCGCCAGCAGCCGACCAGGGGTTCAGGGCAATGAGCAGTTCTTC. This chain connects TRBV4-1 to TRBJ2-1; D perhaps matches TRBD1 (6 bases). Trimming cost V 4 bases and J 6 bases, with 16 bases left between them. Germline CDR1 and CDR2: MGHRA and YSYEKL. The CDR3 contains 15 residues.

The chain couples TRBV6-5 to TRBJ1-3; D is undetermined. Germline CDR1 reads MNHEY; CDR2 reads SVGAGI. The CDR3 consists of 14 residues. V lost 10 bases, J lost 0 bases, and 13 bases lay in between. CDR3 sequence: CATTSPSSGNTIYF. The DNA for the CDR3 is TGTGCCACCACTAGCCCCAGCTCTGGAAACACCATATATTTT.

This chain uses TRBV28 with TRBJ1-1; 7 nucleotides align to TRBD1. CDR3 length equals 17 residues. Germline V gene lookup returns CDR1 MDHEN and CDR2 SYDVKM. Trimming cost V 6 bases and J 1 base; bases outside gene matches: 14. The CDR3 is CASSPSGQLLKNTEAFF. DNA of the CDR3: TGTGCCAGCAGCCCCTCGGGACAGCTATTAAAGAACACTGAAGCTTTCTTT. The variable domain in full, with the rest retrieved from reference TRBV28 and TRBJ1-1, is DVKVTQSSRYLVKRTGEKVFLECVQDMDHENMFWYRQDPGLGLRLIYFSYDVKMKEKGDIPEGYSVSREKKERFSLILESASTNQTSMYLCASSPSGQLLKNTEAFFGQGTRLTVV.

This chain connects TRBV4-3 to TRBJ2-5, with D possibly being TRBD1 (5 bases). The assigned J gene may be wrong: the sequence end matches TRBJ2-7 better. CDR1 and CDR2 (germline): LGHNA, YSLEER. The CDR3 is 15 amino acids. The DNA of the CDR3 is TGCGCCAGCAGCCAAGAGGAAGCACCAGGGTACGAGCAGTACTTC. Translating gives CASSQEEAPGYEQYF.

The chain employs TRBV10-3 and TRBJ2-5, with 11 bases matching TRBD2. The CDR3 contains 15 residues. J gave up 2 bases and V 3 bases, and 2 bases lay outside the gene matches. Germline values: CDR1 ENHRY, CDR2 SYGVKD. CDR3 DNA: TGTGCCATCAGTGAACGACTAGCGGGACAAGAGACCCAGTACTTC. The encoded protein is CAISERLAGQETQYF.

DNA of the CDR3: TGTGCCAGCAGGCTTGGACTAGCGGACTACGAGCAGTACTTC. This translates into CASRLGLADYEQYF. V gene TRBV28 combines with J gene TRBJ2-7; TRBD2 aligns across 10 bases. The V and J ends lost 6 bases and 3 bases, in that order; junction bases with no gene match: 5. This CDR3 is built from 14 residues. The germline V gene has CDR1 MDHEN and CDR2 SYDVKM.

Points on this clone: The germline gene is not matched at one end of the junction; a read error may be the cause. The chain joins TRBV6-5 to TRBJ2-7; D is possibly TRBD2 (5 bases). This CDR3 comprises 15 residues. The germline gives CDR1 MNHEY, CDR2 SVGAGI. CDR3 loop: CASRYSAGGSYEQYF. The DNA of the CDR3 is TGTGCCAGCAGATACTCTGCGGGTGGCTCCTACGAGCAGTACTTC.

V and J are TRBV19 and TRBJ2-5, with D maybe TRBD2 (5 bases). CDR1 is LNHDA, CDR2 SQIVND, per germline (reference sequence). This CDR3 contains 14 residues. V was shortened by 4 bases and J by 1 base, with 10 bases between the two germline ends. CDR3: CASSNPGFQETQYF. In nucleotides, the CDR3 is TGTGCCAGTAGTAATCCGGGGTTCCAAGAGACCCAGTACTTC.

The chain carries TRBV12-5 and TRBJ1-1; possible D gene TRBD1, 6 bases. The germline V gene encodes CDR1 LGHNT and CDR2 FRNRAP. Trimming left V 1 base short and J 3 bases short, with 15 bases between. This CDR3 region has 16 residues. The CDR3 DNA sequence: TGTGCTAGTGGTTTGGGAGGGGGAGGGAGGGACACTGAAGCTTTCTTT. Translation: CASGLGGGGRDTEAFF.

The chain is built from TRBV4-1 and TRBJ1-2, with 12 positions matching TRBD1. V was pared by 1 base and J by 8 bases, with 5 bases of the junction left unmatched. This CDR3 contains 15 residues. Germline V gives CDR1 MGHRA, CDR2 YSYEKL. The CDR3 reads CASSQGGQGARGYTF. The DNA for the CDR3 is TGCGCCAGCAGCCAAGGGGGACAGGGGGCGAGAGGCTACACCTTC.

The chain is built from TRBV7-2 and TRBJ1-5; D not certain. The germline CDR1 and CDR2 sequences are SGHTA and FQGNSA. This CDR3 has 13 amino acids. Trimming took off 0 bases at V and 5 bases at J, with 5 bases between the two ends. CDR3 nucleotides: TGTGCCAGCAGCTTAGCGCGTTATCAGCCCCAGCATTTT. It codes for CASSLARYQPQHF.

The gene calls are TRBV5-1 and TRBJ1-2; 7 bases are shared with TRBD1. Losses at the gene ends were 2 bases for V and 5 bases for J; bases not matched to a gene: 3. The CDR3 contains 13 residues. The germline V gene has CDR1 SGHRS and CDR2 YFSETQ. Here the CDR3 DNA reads TGCGCCAGCAGCTTAGGGACAGATTATGGCTACACCTTC. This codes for CASSLGTDYGYTF. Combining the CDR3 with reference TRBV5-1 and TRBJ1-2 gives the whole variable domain KAGVTQTPRYLIKTRGQQVTLSCSPISGHRSVSWYQQTPGQGLQFLFEYFSETQRNKGNFPGRFSGRQFSNSRSEMNVSTLELGDSALYLCASSLGTDYGYTFGSGTRLTVV.

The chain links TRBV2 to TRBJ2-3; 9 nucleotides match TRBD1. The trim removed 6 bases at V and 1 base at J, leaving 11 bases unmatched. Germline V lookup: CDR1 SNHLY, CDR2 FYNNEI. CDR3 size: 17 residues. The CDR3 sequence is CASSELGTGPGTDTQYF. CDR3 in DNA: TGTGCCAGCAGCGAACTAGGGACAGGGCCGGGCACAGATACGCAGTATTTT. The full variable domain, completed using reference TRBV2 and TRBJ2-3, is EPEVTQTPSHQVTQMGQEVILRCVPISNHLYFYWYRQILGQKVEFLVSFYNNEISEKSEIFDDQFSVERPDGSNFTLKIRSTKLEDSAMYFCASSELGTGPGTDTQYFGPGTRLTVL.

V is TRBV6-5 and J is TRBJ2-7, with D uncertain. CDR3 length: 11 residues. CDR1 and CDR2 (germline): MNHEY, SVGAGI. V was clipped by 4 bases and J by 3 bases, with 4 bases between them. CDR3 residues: CASSSIYEQYF. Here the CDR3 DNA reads TGTGCCAGCAGTTCCATCTACGAGCAGTACTTC.